The entry that follows covers one T cell receptor beta chain sequence. Here immunoSEQ multiplex PCR was the method, and the copy in TCRdb shows in-frame clones only, minus some. The sample lists 200,000 to 250,000 clones; 75% to 85% were seen once. This record comes from a study of blood T cell repertoires in COVID-19. Study context: Acute-phase and convalescent COVID-19 samples originated in the United States, Italy and Spain. From T cells, B-cell-depleted T cells, or PBMCs came the material, which was cDNA or gDNA.

The CDR3 is 15 residues long. Losses at the gene ends were 6 bases for V and 4 bases for J; bases not matched to a gene: 6. CDR1 MDHEN and CDR2 SYDVKM come from the germline V gene. The sequence came from a human donor in a cohort sampled during active COVID-19. The rearrangement uses TRBV28 and TRBJ2-2, with 9 bases aligning to TRBD2. The sample taken for sequencing was peripheral blood. CDR3 nucleotide sequence: TGTGCCAGCAGAGGGTGGCGGGGGGGCACCGGGGAGCTGTTTTTT. It specifies CASRGWRGGTGELFF.